This T cell receptor (beta chain) was observed in a study of cytomegalovirus exposure and HLA in healthy donors. The wider study: In a previous analysis, 95 million to 130 million unique TCR beta sequences were found from 150 million to 200 million T cells.

Germline CDR1 is MDHEN and CDR2 is SYDVKM. The CDR3 consists of 15 residues. As to this clone: Its antigen is still unknown. One end of the junction varies from germline; a read error may be responsible.

Both 60 Vbeta primers and 13 Jbeta primers went into the PCR. Authors' processing steps: Later, 75 million to 100 million unique TCR beta chains were counted in an analysis, and about 12 million of them were shared. Libraries were prepared by immunoSEQ multiplex PCR; TCRdb keeps only in-frame clonotypes and omits some of them. That table furnishes V, J and clone size, whereas the DNA furnished D and trimming. The sample lists more than 90,000 clones; 65% to 80% were seen once. Study-level points and caveats: The availability of immune exposure information extended only to CMV serostatus. Specific recognition of CMV antigens was confirmed in vitro for a few chains (all CMV-associated).

The chain uses TRBV28 and TRBJ2-1, with TRBD2 matching 8 bases. The receptor's source is a middle-aged man in good health and CMV-seronegative. Sequences were obtained from PBMCs. The CDR3, as DNA: TGTGCCAGCAGCCCCGGGACTAGGGGCTACAGTGAGCAGTTCTTC. It translates to CASSPGTRGYSEQFF. Filled out from reference TRBV28 and TRBJ2-1, the complete variable domain reads DVKVTQSSRYLVKRTGEKVFLECVQDMDHENMFWYRQDPGLGLRLIYFSYDVKMKEKGDIPEGYSVSREKKERFSLILESASTNQTSMYLCASSPGTRGYSEQFFGPGTRLTVL.